This T cell receptor beta chain appears in the sequencing data of a study of CD8 T cells in ankylosing spondylitis. The sample holds a few counts of this clonotype. Antigen unknown. This CDR3 has 16 amino acids. Germline values: CDR1 LGHDT, CDR2 YNNKEL (reference sequence). Trimming took 5 bases from V and 6 from J, leaving 21 bases between them. The study, taken as a whole, reports: In peripheral blood, disease-linked CD8+ clones occurred at relatively low frequencies.

Library preparation for TCR beta used quantitative 5'-RACE with molecular barcodes. TCRdb redid the calling of the 5' RACE reads with MiXCR, one entry per CDR3 protein. The sample includes some 120,000 distinct CDR3 sequences, roughly 15% of them seen just once. The receptor comes from a female donor with ankylosing spondylitis or in good health (not recorded which). This chain uses TRBV3-1 with TRBJ2-3; a possible D gene is TRBD1 (6 bases). What was sequenced was blood, either unsorted or a sorted T cell fraction (not recorded which). The CDR3 DNA is TGTGCCAGCAGCAAGCGGACAGCCAGTTTCGTGGATACGCAGTATTTT. Protein: CASSKRTASFVDTQYF.